The 16 T cell receptor beta chains in this list originate from one sample, sequenced in a study of blood T cell repertoires in COVID-19. Clones were sequenced by immunoSEQ multiplex PCR, and TCRdb holds only the in-frame ones, with some missing. The repertoire consists of around 270,000 clones, with roughly 88% occurring once and the leading ten covering 3% to 3.5%. The sample comprised PBMCs or T cells enriched from blood (not recorded which). These receptor sequences come from a woman in her 40s who had been exposed to COVID-19.

The J gene is TRBJ2-1, the V gene TRBV7-2; the match to TRBD2 covers 10 bases. The length of the CDR3 is 16 residues. Germline-derived CDR1 and CDR2 are SGHTA and FQGNSA. V lost 6 bases and J lost 4; bases outside the gene matches: 9. The CDR3 DNA sequence: TGTGCCAGCAGGAGCGGGGGGGCCGTCTCATACAATGAGCAGTTCTTC. It encodes CASRSGGAVSYNEQFF.

Only one count was recorded for this clone. The chain recombines TRBV19 with TRBJ1-2; TRBD1 might be the D (6 bases). The CDR3 consists of 14 residues. Trimming removed 4 bases from V and 0 bases from J, with 9 bases in between. Germline CDR1 reads LNHDA; CDR2 reads SQIVND (reference sequence). CDR3 nucleotides: TGTGCCAGTAGTAGGACAGTCACTAACTATGGCTACACCTTC. It yields the protein CASSRTVTNYGYTF.

The V call is TRBV24-1, the J call TRBJ2-3; perhaps TRBD2 as D (6 bases). Trimming pared 4 bases from V and 4 bases from J, leaving 11 bases between. CDR1 is KGHDR, CDR2 SFDVKD, per germline. The CDR3 length is 14 residues. The CDR3, as DNA: TGTGCCACCAGTGAACCCGGGGGAGCAGATACGCAGTATTTT. Its translation: CATSEPGGADTQYF.

The V call is TRBV18, the J call TRBJ1-1, with D possibly matching TRBD1 (5 bases). The V gene's germline CDR1 is KGHSH and CDR2 LQKENI. This CDR3 is built from 15 residues. The V end lost 3 bases, the J end lost 1 base, and 12 bases lay between the germline ends. DNA for the CDR3: TGTGCCAGCTCACCCAGCCCGGACAAGAACACTGAAGCTTTCTTT. Translated, it gives CASSPSPDKNTEAFF.

The chain uses TRBV29-1 and TRBJ1-2; no definite D call. CDR1 and CDR2 from the germline V gene are SQVTM and ANQGSEA. Trimming shortened V by 5 bases and J by 4 bases, and 8 bases separated the two germline ends. CDR3 length: 11 residues. This chain's CDR3 is CSVRGGYGYTF. DNA of the CDR3: TGCAGCGTTAGAGGTGGCTATGGCTACACCTTC.

The rearrangement joins TRBV12-5 to TRBJ1-5, with 11 bases aligning to TRBD1. Germline assignment: CDR1 LGHNT and CDR2 FRNRAP. J lost 0 bases, V lost 6 bases, and 10 bases had no gene match. The CDR3 runs 18 residues. The CDR3 DNA reads TGTGCTAGTGGCCCCGGGACAGGGGGGCTATATAGCAATCAGCCCCAGCATTTT. Protein product: CASGPGTGGLYSNQPQHF.

This chain joins TRBV7-8 and TRBJ2-3; 7 bases fit TRBD2. The V and J ends lost 1 base and 2 bases, in that order; junction bases with no gene match: 15. Per germline, CDR1 SGHVS and CDR2 FQNEAQ. The CDR3 length is 19 residues. CDR3 amino acids: CASSLGRSPGGWDTDTQYF. CDR3 bases: TGTGCCAGCAGCTTAGGAAGGTCCCCGGGAGGTTGGGACACAGATACGCAGTATTTT. The full variable domain, with the rest looked up from reference TRBV7-8 and TRBJ2-3, is GAGVSQSPRYKVAKRGQDVALRCDPISGHVSLFWYQQALGQGPEFLTYFQNEAQLDKSGLPSDRFFAERPEGSVSTLKIQRTQQEDSAVYLCASSLGRSPGGWDTDTQYFGPGTRLTVL.

This chain links TRBV27 with TRBJ1-3; TRBD1 aligns across 12 bases. Per germline, CDR1 MNHEY and CDR2 SMNVEV (reference sequence). The CDR3 has 18 residues. With 4 bases clipped from V and 3 bases from J, the junction kept 10 bases outside the gene matches. CDR3 coding DNA: TGTGCCAGCAGTTCTGTACCGGGACAGGGGGCATATGGAAACACCATATATTTT. This codes for CASSSVPGQGAYGNTIYF.

This chain links TRBV10-3 with TRBJ2-3; D is undetermined. The CDR3 loop spans 12 amino acids. Germline V gene lookup returns CDR1 ENHRY and CDR2 SYGVKD. The germline V and J ends were trimmed by 10 bases and 4 bases, with 12 bases remaining between them. CDR3: CATGSQADTQYF. CDR3 DNA sequence: TGTGCCACCGGCTCCCAGGCAGATACGCAGTATTTT.

The chain employs TRBV6-2 or TRBV6-3 and TRBJ2-3; TRBD2 is a possible D gene (6 bases). The CDR3 is made up of 17 amino acids. Deletions cut 5 bases from V and 0 bases from J, with 18 bases between. Germline CDR1 and CDR2: MNHEY and SVGEGT. CDR3 bases: TGTGCCAGCAGTACCGGGAGTCAACCTTCTAGCACAGATACGCAGTATTTT. Translated, it gives CASSTGSQPSSTDTQYF.

This clone appeared once. The rearrangement uses TRBV12-1 and TRBJ2-1; no DNA check was done on the table's D call, TRBD2. TRBV12-1 is classified as a pseudogene. The CDR3 spans 17 residues. The CDR3 sequence: CASSRALWRLAGISGFF. DNA for the CDR3: TGTGCCAGCAGCCGAGCACTCTGGCGACTAGCGGGAATTTCAGGGTTCTTC.

The chain carries TRBV9 and TRBJ2-3, with TRBD2 matching 8 bases. The CDR3 runs to 17 residues. The germline CDR1 and CDR2 sequences are SGDLS and YYNGEE. Trimming removed 1 base from V and 2 bases from J; junction bases left unmatched: 9. The chain's CDR3 is CASSVYGSSGPTDTQYF. The CDR3 DNA reads as TGTGCCAGCAGCGTATATGGCTCTAGCGGGCCCACAGATACGCAGTATTTT.

J is TRBJ1-1 and V is TRBV14; the D is unclear. CDR3 length: 11 amino acids. Trimming removed 3 bases from V and 11 bases from J, with 10 bases in between. Germline V gene sequence: CDR1 SGHDN, CDR2 FVKESK. This chain's CDR3 is CASSQASGAFF. DNA of the CDR3: TGTGCCAGCAGCCAGGCCTCGGGGGCTTTCTTT.

This sequence joins TRBV19 and TRBJ1-5; 7 bases fit TRBD1. CDR1 is LNHDA and CDR2 is SQIVND in the germline V gene (reference sequence). V lost 5 bases and J lost 5; bases outside the gene matches: 9. The CDR3 is 15 amino acids. CDR3 sequence (DNA): TGTGCCAGTAGTGTTACAGGGGCGATACATCAGCCCCAGCATTTT. Translation: CASSVTGAIHQPQHF.

J is TRBJ2-2 and V is TRBV28; 7 positions match TRBD1. The length of the CDR3 is 16 residues. Per the germline V gene, CDR1 is MDHEN and CDR2 is SYDVKM. The J segment lost 5 bases and the V segment lost 3 bases, leaving 9 bases of the junction unmatched. CDR3 sequence: CASSFQRQGGTGELFF. In DNA form, the CDR3 reads TGTGCCAGCAGTTTCCAGAGACAGGGTGGGACCGGGGAGCTGTTTTTT.

This chain joins TRBV9 and TRBJ2-2; D gene uncertain. The germline CDR1 and CDR2 sequences are SGDLS and YYNGEE. This CDR3 comprises 15 residues. V lost 3 bases and J lost 1, with 10 bases in between. As DNA, the CDR3 is TGTGCCAGCAGCGCGCCTAAATGGAACACCGGGGAGCTGTTTTTT. It is translated as CASSAPKWNTGELFF.